These 25 T cell receptor beta chains originate from one sample sequenced in a study. The assay was immunoSEQ multiplex PCR, and TCRdb's table has in-frame clones only and misses some. The table records about 68,000 clones, around 93% of them present only once. Sequenced: PBMCs. All receptors derive from a man aged 35 to 55 with rheumatoid arthritis.

The rearrangement joins TRBV28 to TRBJ1-2; the match to TRBD1 covers 7 bases. CDR1 and CDR2 from the germline V gene are MDHEN and SYDVKM. This CDR3 region has 16 residues. The ends lost 5 bases at V and 4 bases at J; junction bases unmatched: 13. The CDR3 protein is CASSLTLQGISYGYTF. The CDR3 nucleotides are TGTGCCAGCAGTCTAACCCTACAGGGGATTTCCTATGGCTACACCTTC.

V is TRBV6-5 and J is TRBJ1-3; no reliable D call. Germline CDR1 reads MNHEY; CDR2 reads SVGAGI. Trimming removed 0 bases at V and 0 bases at J, with 6 bases between. CDR3 size: 15 residues. The CDR3 loop reads CASSYSGSSGNTIYF. CDR3 nucleotide sequence: TGTGCCAGCAGTTACTCGGGCAGCTCTGGAAACACCATATATTTT.

The V and J genes are TRBV14 and TRBJ1-4; D is ambiguous. Germline assignment: CDR1 SGHDN and CDR2 FVKESK. The germline V and J ends were trimmed by 4 bases and 7 bases, with 13 bases remaining between them. The CDR3 loop spans 14 amino acids. The CDR3 loop is CASSPLGGSEKLFF. The CDR3 coding sequence is TGTGCCAGCAGCCCCCTTGGCGGTTCTGAAAAACTGTTTTTT.

The chain carries TRBV18 and TRBJ2-3, with TRBD2 as a possible D gene (6 bases). Trimming took 3 bases from V and 0 from J, leaving 10 bases between them. There are 15 residues in the CDR3. Germline V gene lookup returns CDR1 KGHSH and CDR2 LQKENI. CDR3 in DNA: TGTGCCAGCTCACCCGGGAGCACTAGCACAGATACGCAGTATTTT. This translates into CASSPGSTSTDTQYF.

This chain uses TRBV5-1 with TRBJ1-5, with D possibly being TRBD1 (5 bases). The CDR3 is 15 residues long. Germline V gene lookup returns CDR1 SGHRS and CDR2 YFSETQ. The V end was cut by 4 bases, the J end by 5 bases, with 16 bases between. CDR3 DNA sequence: TGCGCCAGCAGCGCCGGGACGGAAGGATATCAGCCCCAGCATTTT. Amino acids: CASSAGTEGYQPQHF.

This chain connects TRBV5-5 to TRBJ1-6; D is undetermined. The germline V gene encodes CDR1 SGHKS and CDR2 YYEKEE (reference sequence). The V and J ends lost 1 base and 5 bases respectively, with 10 bases between them. This CDR3 contains 15 residues. In DNA, the CDR3 is TGTGCCAGCAGCTTGTACGGGTACGATAATTCACCCCTCCACTTT. Residues: CASSLYGYDNSPLHF.

The V gene is TRBV4-3, the J gene TRBJ2-4, with 8 positions matching TRBD2. Germline CDR1 and CDR2: LGHNA and YSLEER. The length of the CDR3 is 19 residues. Trimming cost V 1 base and J 6 bases; bases outside gene matches: 17. The CDR3 region has the DNA TGCGCCAGCAGCCAAGGTCGAATAGCGGGATCTCAGGTAGCAAACATTCAGTACTTC. Its protein is CASSQGRIAGSQVANIQYF.

The rearrangement uses TRBV19 and TRBJ1-5; no clear D. The CDR3 sequence is 16 residues long. CDR1 is LNHDA and CDR2 is SQIVND in the germline V gene (reference sequence). The ends were cut back, 5 bases at V and 4 bases at J, with 18 bases in the middle. The CDR3 here is CASSVSPGLYNQPQHF. CDR3 nucleotide sequence: TGTGCCAGTAGTGTCTCCCCGGGGTTGTATAATCAGCCCCAGCATTTT. The complete variable domain, with remaining parts taken from reference TRBV19 and TRBJ1-5, reads DGGITQSPKYLFRKEGQNVTLSCEQNLNHDAMYWYRQDPGQGLRLIYYSQIVNDFQKGDIAEGYSVSREKKESFPLTVTSAQKNPTAFYLCASSVSPGLYNQPQHFGDGTRLSIL.

The rearrangement joins TRBV6-5 to TRBJ1-5; D uncertain. Germline V gene data show CDR1 as MNHEY and CDR2 as SVGAGI. The CDR3 has 13 residues. Trimming took 6 bases from V and 3 from J, leaving 9 bases between them. This CDR3 is CASSSGDNQPQHF. The CDR3 DNA reads TGTGCCAGCAGCTCAGGTGACAATCAGCCCCAGCATTTT.

This sequence joins TRBV6-6 and TRBJ2-7; a weak D match, TRBD1 (8 bases). Trimming took 8 bases from V and 5 from J, leaving 22 bases between them. The V gene's germline CDR1 is MNHNY and CDR2 SVGAGI (reference sequence). The CDR3 extends over 15 amino acids. The CDR3 DNA is TGTGCCAGCCACAGGGGGGGCATCCCTCTCGACGAGCAGTACTTC. Translating gives CASHRGGIPLDEQYF.

The chain has TRBV4-1 and TRBJ2-7; D uncertain. CDR3 length equals 15 residues. The V and J ends lost 0 bases and 2 bases respectively, with 11 bases between them. Germline CDR1 MGHRA, CDR2 YSYEKL. In DNA form, the CDR3 reads TGCGCCAGCAGCCAAGAGACTGGAGCCGCCTACGAGCAGTACTTC. Protein sequence: CASSQETGAAYEQYF.

This chain uses TRBV27 with TRBJ1-6; possibly TRBD1 for D (5 bases). Germline V CDR1 and CDR2: MNHEY, SMNVEV (reference sequence). The CDR3 loop spans 13 amino acids. The V end was cut by 7 bases, the J end by 10 bases, with 14 bases between. DNA for the CDR3: TGTGCCAGCAACGGCAGGGCGGGATCACCCCTCCACTTT. This translates into CASNGRAGSPLHF.

The V call is TRBV6-5, the J call TRBJ1-5, with TRBD1 matching 8 bases. The V segment lost 2 bases and the J segment 4 bases; nucleotides outside the gene matches: 4. This CDR3 is 15 amino acids long. The germline gives CDR1 MNHEY, CDR2 SVGAGI. In DNA, the CDR3 is TGTGCCAGCAGTTACGGGCAGGGGGCTAATCAGCCCCAGCATTTT. Protein: CASSYGQGANQPQHF.

V gene TRBV6-5 combines with J gene TRBJ2-3; the match to TRBD2 covers 8 bases. The CDR3 runs 16 residues. The V and J ends lost 4 bases and 5 bases, in that order; junction bases with no gene match: 11. Germline V lookup: CDR1 MNHEY, CDR2 SVGAGI. The CDR3 DNA reads as TGTGCCAGCAGTTTTCGCACGGGAGGGGGAGTAGATACGCAGTATTTT. Amino acids: CASSFRTGGGVDTQYF.

The chain couples TRBV3-1 (or the pseudogene TRBV3-2) to TRBJ2-7; 9 positions match TRBD1. Germline trimming cut 6 bases from V and 6 bases from J; bases unmatched to any gene: 18. The CDR3 has 17 amino acids. The V gene's germline CDR1 is LGHDT and CDR2 YNNKEL (reference sequence). This CDR3 is CASSPRPPGQGSSEQYF. The CDR3 nucleotides are TGTGCCAGCAGTCCCCGCCCACCGGGACAGGGATCGTCCGAGCAGTACTTC.

V and J are TRBV28 and TRBJ2-7, with D possibly matching TRBD1 (5 bases). Between the trimmed V and J ends, which lost 8 bases and 5 bases, there was a span of 22 bases. CDR3 size: 15 residues. Germline assignment: CDR1 MDHEN and CDR2 SYDVKM. CDR3 region: CASDPGVAGRDEQYF. CDR3 sequence (DNA): TGTGCCAGCGACCCTGGGGTGGCAGGGCGAGACGAGCAGTACTTC.

V usage is TRBV19 and J usage is TRBJ1-2, with D uncertain. Trimming pared 3 bases from V and 4 bases from J, leaving 12 bases between. CDR1 is LNHDA, CDR2 SQIVND, per germline (reference sequence). The CDR3 has 14 residues. This CDR3 reads CASSIRSLLYGYTF. The CDR3 DNA is TGTGCCAGTAGTATTAGAAGCCTACTCTATGGCTACACCTTC. Variable domain in full (rest from reference TRBV19 and TRBJ1-2): DGGITQSPKYLFRKEGQNVTLSCEQNLNHDAMYWYRQDPGQGLRLIYYSQIVNDFQKGDIAEGYSVSREKKESFPLTVTSAQKNPTAFYLCASSIRSLLYGYTFGSGTRLTVV.

This sequence joins TRBV30 and TRBJ2-7; 8 bases map to TRBD1. The CDR3 runs 13 residues. Germline trimming cut 3 bases from V and 4 bases from J; bases unmatched to any gene: 5. The germline V gene encodes CDR1 GTSNPN and CDR2 SVGIG (reference sequence). DNA of the CDR3: TGTGCCTGGAGAGGACAGGGACCGTACGAGCAGTACTTC. This gives the protein CAWRGQGPYEQYF.

The rearrangement uses TRBV28 and TRBJ2-7; 9 positions agree with TRBD1. Germline V gene data show CDR1 as MDHEN and CDR2 as SYDVKM. There are 12 residues in the CDR3. Unmatched junction bases numbered 3, after V lost 8 bases and J lost 4 bases. CDR3: CASGDRGYEQYF. The CDR3 DNA reads TGTGCCAGCGGAGACAGGGGGTACGAGCAGTACTTC.

The gene calls are TRBV5-4 and TRBJ1-2; 9 bases align to TRBD1. CDR1 SGHNT and CDR2 YYREEE come from the germline V gene (reference sequence). This CDR3 has 14 residues. The V segment lost 3 bases and the J segment 3 bases; nucleotides outside the gene matches: 3. In DNA, the CDR3 is TGTGCCAGCAGCTGGGACAGGGCCGACTATGGCTACACCTTC. It codes for CASSWDRADYGYTF.

V is TRBV3-1 (or the pseudogene TRBV3-2) and J is TRBJ2-3; no firm D call. Germline lookup yields CDR1 LGHDT and CDR2 YNNKEL (reference sequence). The CDR3 consists of 13 residues. The ends were cut back, 5 bases at V and 4 bases at J, with 10 bases in the middle. The DNA for the CDR3 is TGTGCCAGCAGCTGGAGTGGGGCAGATACGCAGTATTTT. Translating gives CASSWSGADTQYF.

The gene calls are TRBV5-5 and TRBJ1-1, with 7 bases that match TRBD1. The germline gives CDR1 SGHKS, CDR2 YYEKEE (reference sequence). V was clipped by 3 bases and J by 3 bases; unmatched bases: 8. This CDR3 has 15 residues. CDR3 nucleotides: TGTGCCAGCAGCTCTCAAGGGGGCCTTCACACTGAAGCTTTCTTT. It specifies CASSSQGGLHTEAFF.

The gene calls are TRBV30 and TRBJ1-3, with D possibly being TRBD1 (5 bases). The V gene's germline CDR1 is GTSNPN and CDR2 SVGIG (reference sequence). Trimming cost V 2 bases and J 3 bases, with 11 bases left between them. The CDR3 spans 14 residues. CDR3 sequence reads: CAWSPGTVGNTIYF. As DNA, the CDR3 is TGTGCCTGGAGTCCCGGGACGGTTGGAAACACCATATATTTT.

The gene calls are TRBV28 and TRBJ2-7, with 10 bases aligning to TRBD2. The ends lost 3 bases at V and 3 bases at J; junction bases unmatched: 5. CDR1 is MDHEN and CDR2 is SYDVKM in the germline V gene. The CDR3 consists of 15 residues. CDR3 in amino acids: CASSFPPSGSYEQYF. CDR3 nucleotide sequence: TGTGCCAGCAGTTTCCCACCTAGCGGGAGCTACGAGCAGTACTTC.

V is TRBV11-2 and J is TRBJ2-5; 7 bases map to TRBD1. CDR1 and CDR2 from the germline V gene are SGHAT and FQNNGV. V dropped 5 bases and J dropped 11; count of bases not matched to a gene: 5. This CDR3 has 11 residues. The CDR3 DNA follows: TGTGCCAGCAGCGGGGACAGTAGGCAGTACTTC. Protein sequence: CASSGDSRQYF.